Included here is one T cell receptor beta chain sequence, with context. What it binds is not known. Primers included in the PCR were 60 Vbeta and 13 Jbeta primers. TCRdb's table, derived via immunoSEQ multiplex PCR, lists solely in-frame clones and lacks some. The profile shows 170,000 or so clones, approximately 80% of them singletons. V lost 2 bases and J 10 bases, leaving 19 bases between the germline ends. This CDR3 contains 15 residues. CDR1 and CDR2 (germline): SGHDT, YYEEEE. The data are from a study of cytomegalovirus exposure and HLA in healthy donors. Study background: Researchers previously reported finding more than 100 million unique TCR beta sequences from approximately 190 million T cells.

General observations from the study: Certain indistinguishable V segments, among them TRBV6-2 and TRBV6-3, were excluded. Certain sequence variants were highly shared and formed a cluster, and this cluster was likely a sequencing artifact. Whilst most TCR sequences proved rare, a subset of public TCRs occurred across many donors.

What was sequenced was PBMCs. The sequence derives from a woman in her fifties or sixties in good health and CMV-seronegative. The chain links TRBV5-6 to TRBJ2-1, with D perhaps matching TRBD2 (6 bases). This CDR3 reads CASSLHGTAIREQFF. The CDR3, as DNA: TGTGCCAGCAGCTTACACGGGACTGCTATACGAGAGCAGTTCTTC.